This T cell receptor beta chain was recorded in a study of blood T cell repertoires in COVID-19. Measured with immunoSEQ multiplex PCR; TCRdb has only the in-frame clones, and not every one. Among about 100,000 clones, about three quarters were seen once, and the ten largest hold about 5.9%. The V segment lost 3 bases and the J segment 7 bases; nucleotides outside the gene matches: 12. CDR3 length equals 14 residues. Germline values: CDR1 DFQATT, CDR2 SNEGSKA (reference sequence). The sequenced material came from peripheral blood. The rearrangement links TRBV20-1 to TRBJ2-7; 7 nucleotides align to TRBD2. The sequence came from a man of 80 years or more with acute or convalescent COVID-19. CDR3 in amino acids: CSASSASGGWEQYF. In nucleotides, the CDR3 is TGCAGTGCTAGTAGCGCTAGCGGTGGGTGGGAGCAGTACTTC.